This T cell receptor beta chain was sequenced during a study of tumor-infiltrating lymphocytes in primary liver carcinoma (dated by TCRdb to between 2016 and 2019). A note on the overall study: Between late 2015 and March 2016, a handful of patients in China with histopathologically diagnosed primary liver carcinoma had surgical resection. The study combined TCRbeta repertoire sequencing, expression microarrays and whole-exome sequencing across five regions of each liver tumor, with adjacent normal tissue and blood. Samples yielded roughly 3.5 to 8 million productive TCRbeta reads; read depth did not differ significantly between tissue types. Of the five patients (three men and two women, aged 30 to 69 years), four had hepatocellular carcinoma and one had combined HCC and intrahepatic cholangiocarcinoma. Technical replicate repertoires showed high reproducibility, with mean shared-clone rates roughly 0.87 and correlation coefficients above 0.95. A total of 35 or so specimens from 5 patients went through TCRbeta repertoire sequencing, namely 25 tumor regions, 5 adjacent noncancerous liver tissues and 5 peripheral blood samples. The tumors of the five patients were staged as T1-T3 N0M0, with maximum diameters ranging from roughly 4 to 11 cm. General study outcomes and caveats: Repertoire overlap was found to be higher between tumor regions (mean around 35%) than between tumor-adjacent (around 17%) or tumor-blood (around 14%) pairs, consistent with antigen-driven expansion. With just 4 to 6 patients in the study, the authors point out that the findings should be validated in a larger study. Because the samples were bulk and unsorted, CD4+ and CD8+ T cell repertoires could not be compared. The top 250 clones made up a significantly larger repertoire fraction in tumors than in blood (p = 0.039). Only the TCR beta chain was sequenced, so true repertoire diversity is likely underestimated because unpaired alpha chains were not captured.

CDR1 and CDR2, per the germline V gene, are SGHVS and FNYEAQ. Germline trimming amounts to 4 bases on V and 10 bases on J, with 13 as the count of junction bases outside the gene matches. The CDR3 sequence holds 17 residues, the cysteine and phenylalanine included. Only CDR3 DNA remains: 51 bases, in frame from the first base. As for this clonotype: The antigen this receptor binds is unknown. No much larger clone exists at a distance of one base, and base qualities are not known.

TRIzol reagent was used to extract blood RNA from unsorted whole blood, while the DNeasy Blood & Tissue kit provided the germline DNA. Patients had chronic HBV infection and were treatment-naive at sampling. Before surgery, approximately 4.3 milliliters of peripheral blood were drawn into K2EDTA tubes. Using a constant-region primer and ProtoScript II reverse transcriptase, TCRbeta-specific cDNA was reverse-transcribed from 500 to 650 ng total RNA. Three nested multiplex PCR rounds, following a slightly modified ARM-PCR procedure, were used to build the TCRbeta libraries. The first two PCR rounds used multiplex TRBV1-TRBV30 forward primers with a Cbeta reverse primer, each for 10 cycles. Sample barcodes and Illumina adapters were added in a final 25-cycle PCR with Deep VentR polymerase. Before sequencing, amplicons of 200-500 bp were purified from gel using a QIAquick gel extraction kit. An Illumina HiSeq 2500 was used to sequence the TCRbeta amplicons, generating 250-bp paired-end reads. In the original analysis: Trimmomatic v0.33 was used to quality-trim the reads, and FLASH v1.2.11 was used to merge paired reads so that full CDR3 sequences could be recovered. V, D and J germline segments were assigned to the rearranged TCRbeta sequences using MiGEC v1.2.1b. Clonotype statistics and Shannon-Wiener diversity indices were calculated with VDJtools v1.0.0. To cut down on sampling bias, every analysis after diversity analysis relied on just the 250 most abundant clonotypes from each sample. In TCRdb, the public reads were trimmed at Q25 with fastp and aligned with MiXCR, with productive beta chains retained. Entries that share a CDR3 protein sequence are merged under the most common genes and DNA. These V and J calls are TCRdb output, not the study's own analysis. The sample records approximately 340,000 distinct CDR3 sequences, approximately 64% of which are singletons. The ten most abundant clones make up approximately 5.9% of the sample.

The receptor was isolated from a man aged 35 to 55 with primary liver carcinoma and hepatitis B virus infection. The source material was peripheral blood. The chain is made from TRBV7-6 and TRBJ2-1; the junction holds 13 bases that match TRBD2. The CDR3 protein: CASSSGRTSGSPREQFF. The DNA sequence is given as TGTGCCAGCAGCTCTGGCAGGACTAGCGGGAGCCCGCGGGAGCAGTTCTTC.